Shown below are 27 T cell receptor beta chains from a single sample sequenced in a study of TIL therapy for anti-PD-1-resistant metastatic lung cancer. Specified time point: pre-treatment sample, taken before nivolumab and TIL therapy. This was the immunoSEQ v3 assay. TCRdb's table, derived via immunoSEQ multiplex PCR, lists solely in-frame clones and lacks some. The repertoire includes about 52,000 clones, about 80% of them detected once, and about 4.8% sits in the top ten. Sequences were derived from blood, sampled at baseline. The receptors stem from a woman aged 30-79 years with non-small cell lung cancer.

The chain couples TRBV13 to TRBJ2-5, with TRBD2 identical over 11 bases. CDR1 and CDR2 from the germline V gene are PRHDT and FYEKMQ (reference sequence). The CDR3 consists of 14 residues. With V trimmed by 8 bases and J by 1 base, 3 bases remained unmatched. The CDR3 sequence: CASALAGGQETQYF. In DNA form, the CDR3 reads TGTGCCAGCGCGCTAGCGGGGGGCCAAGAGACCCAGTACTTC.

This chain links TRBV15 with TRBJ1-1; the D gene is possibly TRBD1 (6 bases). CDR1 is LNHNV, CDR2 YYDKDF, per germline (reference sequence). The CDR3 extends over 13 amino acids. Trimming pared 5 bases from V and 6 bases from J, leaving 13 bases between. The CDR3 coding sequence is TGTGCCACCAGCGAGGTTAGGGGGGCTGAAGCTTTCTTT. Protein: CATSEVRGAEAFF.

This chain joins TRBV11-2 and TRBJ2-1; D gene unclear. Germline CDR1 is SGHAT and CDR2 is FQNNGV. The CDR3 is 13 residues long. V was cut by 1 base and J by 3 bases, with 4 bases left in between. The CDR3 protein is CASSLASYNEQFF. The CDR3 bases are TGTGCCAGCAGCTTAGCTAGCTACAATGAGCAGTTCTTC.

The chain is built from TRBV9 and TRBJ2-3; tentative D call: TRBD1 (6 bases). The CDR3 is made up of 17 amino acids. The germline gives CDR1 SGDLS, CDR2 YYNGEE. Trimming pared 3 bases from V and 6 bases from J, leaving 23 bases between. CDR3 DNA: TGTGCCAGCAGCGCCAGTAGTGGTGCAGGGGCGGGTGATACGCAGTATTTT. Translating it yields CASSASSGAGAGDTQYF.

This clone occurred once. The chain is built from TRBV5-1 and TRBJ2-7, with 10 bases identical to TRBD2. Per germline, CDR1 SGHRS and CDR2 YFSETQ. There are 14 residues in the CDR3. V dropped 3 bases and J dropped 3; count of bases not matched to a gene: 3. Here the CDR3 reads CASSSGLAIYEQYF. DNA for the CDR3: TGCGCCAGCAGCTCGGGACTAGCGATCTACGAGCAGTACTTC. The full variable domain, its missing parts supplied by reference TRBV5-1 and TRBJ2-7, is KAGVTQTPRYLIKTRGQQVTLSCSPISGHRSVSWYQQTPGQGLQFLFEYFSETQRNKGNFPGRFSGRQFSNSRSEMNVSTLELGDSALYLCASSSGLAIYEQYFGPGTRLTVT.

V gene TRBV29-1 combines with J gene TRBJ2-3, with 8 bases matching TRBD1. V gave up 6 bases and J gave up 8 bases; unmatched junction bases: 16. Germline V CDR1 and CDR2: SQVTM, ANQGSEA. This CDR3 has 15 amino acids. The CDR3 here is CSVGEQQGASGTQYF. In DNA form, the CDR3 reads TGCAGCGTGGGGGAGCAGCAGGGGGCGTCGGGTACGCAGTATTTT.

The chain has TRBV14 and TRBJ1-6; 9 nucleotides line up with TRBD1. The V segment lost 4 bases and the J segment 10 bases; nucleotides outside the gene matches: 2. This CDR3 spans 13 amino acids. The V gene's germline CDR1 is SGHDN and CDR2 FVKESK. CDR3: CASSRGQGSPLHF. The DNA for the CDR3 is TGTGCCAGCAGCCGGGGACAGGGATCACCCCTCCACTTT. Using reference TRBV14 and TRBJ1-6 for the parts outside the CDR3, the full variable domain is EAGVTQFPSHSVIEKGQTVTLRCDPISGHDNLYWYRRVMGKEIKFLLHFVKESKQDESGMPNNRFLAERTGGTYSTLKVQPAELEDSGVYFCASSRGQGSPLHFGNGTRLTVT.

This CDR3 reads CASSLSPSYQETQYF. The CDR3 nucleotides read TGTGCCAGCAGTTTGTCCCCTTCGTACCAAGAGACCCAGTACTTC. This chain links TRBV28 with TRBJ2-5; no clear D. This CDR3 region has 15 residues. Germline-derived CDR1 and CDR2 are MDHEN and SYDVKM. V lost 3 bases, J lost 0 bases, and 11 bases lay in between.

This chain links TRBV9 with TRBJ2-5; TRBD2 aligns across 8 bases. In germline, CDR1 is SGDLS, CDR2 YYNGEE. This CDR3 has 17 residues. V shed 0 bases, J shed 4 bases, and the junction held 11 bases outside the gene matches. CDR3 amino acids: CASSVALGGAGRETQYF. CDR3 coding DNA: TGTGCCAGCAGCGTAGCTCTCGGGGGGGCAGGGAGAGAGACCCAGTACTTC.

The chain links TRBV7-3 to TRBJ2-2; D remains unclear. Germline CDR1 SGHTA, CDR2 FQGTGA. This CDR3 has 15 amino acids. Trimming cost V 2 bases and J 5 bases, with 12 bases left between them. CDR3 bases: TGTGCCAGCAGCTTAGCCCCTAGGTGGACCGGGGAGCTGTTTTTT. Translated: CASSLAPRWTGELFF.

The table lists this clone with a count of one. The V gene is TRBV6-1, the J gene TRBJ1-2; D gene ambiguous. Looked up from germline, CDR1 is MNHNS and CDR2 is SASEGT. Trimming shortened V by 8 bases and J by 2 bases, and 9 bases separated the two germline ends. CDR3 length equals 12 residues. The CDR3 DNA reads TGTGCCAGCGGCTCCGACAACTATGGCTACACCTTC. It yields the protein CASGSDNYGYTF.

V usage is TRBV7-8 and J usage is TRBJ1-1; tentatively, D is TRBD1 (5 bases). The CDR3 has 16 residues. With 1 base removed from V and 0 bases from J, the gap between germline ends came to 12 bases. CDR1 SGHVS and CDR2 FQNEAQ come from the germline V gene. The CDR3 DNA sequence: TGTGCCAGCAGCTTAGTTTCGGGGACCTTGAACACTGAAGCTTTCTTT. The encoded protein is CASSLVSGTLNTEAFF.

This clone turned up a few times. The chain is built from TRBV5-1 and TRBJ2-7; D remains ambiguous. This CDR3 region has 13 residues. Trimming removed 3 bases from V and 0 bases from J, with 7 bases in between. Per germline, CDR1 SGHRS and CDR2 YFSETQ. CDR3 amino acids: CASSSVRSYEQYF. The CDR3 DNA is TGCGCCAGCAGCTCAGTCCGCTCCTACGAGCAGTACTTC. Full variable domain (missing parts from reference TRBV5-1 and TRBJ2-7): KAGVTQTPRYLIKTRGQQVTLSCSPISGHRSVSWYQQTPGQGLQFLFEYFSETQRNKGNFPGRFSGRQFSNSRSEMNVSTLELGDSALYLCASSSVRSYEQYFGPGTRLTVT.

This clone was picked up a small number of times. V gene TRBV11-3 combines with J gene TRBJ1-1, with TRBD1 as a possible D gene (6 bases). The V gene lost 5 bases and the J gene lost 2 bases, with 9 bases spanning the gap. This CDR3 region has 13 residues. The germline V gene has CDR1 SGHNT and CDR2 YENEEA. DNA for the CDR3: TGTGCCAGCAGCCGGGGGCTCAACACTGAAGCTTTCTTT. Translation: CASSRGLNTEAFF.

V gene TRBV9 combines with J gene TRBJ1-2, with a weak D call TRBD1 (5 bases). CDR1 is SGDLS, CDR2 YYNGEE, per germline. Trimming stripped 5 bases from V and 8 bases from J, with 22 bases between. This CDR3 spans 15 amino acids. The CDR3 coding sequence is TGTGCCAGCAGGTCCCCGGGGGGGACCCTTGGAGGCTACACCTTC. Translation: CASRSPGGTLGGYTF.

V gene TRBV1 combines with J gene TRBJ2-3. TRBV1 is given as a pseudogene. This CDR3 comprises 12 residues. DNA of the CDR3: TGCACCAGCAGCCATTCCCCCTTGGCGCAGTATTTT. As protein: CTSSHSPLAQYF.

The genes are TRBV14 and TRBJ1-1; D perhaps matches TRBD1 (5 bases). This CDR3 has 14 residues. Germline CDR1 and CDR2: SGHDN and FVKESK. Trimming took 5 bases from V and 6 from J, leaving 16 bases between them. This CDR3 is CASSFRGVRAEAFF. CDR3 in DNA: TGTGCCAGCAGCTTTCGAGGGGTAAGGGCTGAAGCTTTCTTT.

CDR3 nucleotide sequence: TGTGCCAGCAGCTTTCAGATGAGCTCCTACAATGAGCAGTTCTTC. It is translated as CASSFQMSSYNEQFF. The chain combines TRBV7-2 with TRBJ2-1; no clear D gene. CDR3 length: 15 amino acids. Trimming took off 3 bases at V and 0 bases at J, with 9 bases between the two ends. CDR1 is SGHTA and CDR2 is FQGNSA in the germline V gene.

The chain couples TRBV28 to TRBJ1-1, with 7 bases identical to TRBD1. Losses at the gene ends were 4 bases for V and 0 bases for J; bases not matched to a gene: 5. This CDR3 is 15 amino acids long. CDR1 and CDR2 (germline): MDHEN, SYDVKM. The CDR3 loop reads CASSSYDRVNTEAFF. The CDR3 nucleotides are TGTGCCAGCAGTTCATACGACAGGGTGAACACTGAAGCTTTCTTT. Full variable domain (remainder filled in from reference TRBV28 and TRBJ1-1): DVKVTQSSRYLVKRTGEKVFLECVQDMDHENMFWYRQDPGLGLRLIYFSYDVKMKEKGDIPEGYSVSREKKERFSLILESASTNQTSMYLCASSSYDRVNTEAFFGQGTRLTVV.

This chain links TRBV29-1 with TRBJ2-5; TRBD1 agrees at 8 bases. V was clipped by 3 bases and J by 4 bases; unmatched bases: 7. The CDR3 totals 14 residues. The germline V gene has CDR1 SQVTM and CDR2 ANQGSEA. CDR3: CSVDPTQGAETQYF. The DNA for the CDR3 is TGCAGCGTTGACCCGACCCAGGGGGCAGAGACCCAGTACTTC.

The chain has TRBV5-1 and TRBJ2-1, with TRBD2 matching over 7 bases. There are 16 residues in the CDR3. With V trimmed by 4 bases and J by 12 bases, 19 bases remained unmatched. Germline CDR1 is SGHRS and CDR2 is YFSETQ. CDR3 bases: TGCGCCAGCAGCGTCCGGCTAGCGGACCGTCCCGCCCGGCAGTTCTTC. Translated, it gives CASSVRLADRPARQFF.

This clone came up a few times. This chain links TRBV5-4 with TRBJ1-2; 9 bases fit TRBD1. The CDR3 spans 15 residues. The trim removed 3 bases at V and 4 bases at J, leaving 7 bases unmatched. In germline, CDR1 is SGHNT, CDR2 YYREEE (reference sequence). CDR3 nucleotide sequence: TGTGCCAGCAGCTCTAAACAGGGGGCACGCTATGGCTACACCTTC. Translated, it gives CASSSKQGARYGYTF.

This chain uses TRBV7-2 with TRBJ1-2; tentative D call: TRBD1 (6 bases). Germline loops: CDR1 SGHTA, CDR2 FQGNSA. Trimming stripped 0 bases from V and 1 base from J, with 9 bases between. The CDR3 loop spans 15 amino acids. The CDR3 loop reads CASSLASQGNYGYTF. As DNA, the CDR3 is TGTGCCAGCAGCTTAGCTTCACAGGGTAACTATGGCTACACCTTC.

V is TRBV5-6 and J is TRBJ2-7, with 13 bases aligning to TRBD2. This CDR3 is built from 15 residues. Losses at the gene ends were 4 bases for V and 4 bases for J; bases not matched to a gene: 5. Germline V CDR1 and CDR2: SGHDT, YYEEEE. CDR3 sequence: CASSPGLAGFYEQYF. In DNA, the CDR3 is TGTGCCAGCAGCCCGGGACTAGCGGGATTTTACGAGCAGTACTTC. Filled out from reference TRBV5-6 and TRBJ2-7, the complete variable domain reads DAGVTQSPTHLIKTRGQQVTLRCSPKSGHDTVSWYQQALGQGPQFIFQYYEEEERQRGNFPDRFSGHQFPNYSSELNVNALLLGDSALYLCASSPGLAGFYEQYFGPGTRLTVT.

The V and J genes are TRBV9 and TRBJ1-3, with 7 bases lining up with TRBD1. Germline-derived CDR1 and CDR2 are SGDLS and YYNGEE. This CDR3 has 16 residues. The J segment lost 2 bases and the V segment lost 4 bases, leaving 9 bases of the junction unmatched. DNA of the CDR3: TGTGCCAGCAGCTTAACAGGGGAAAGGCCTGGAAACACCATATATTTT. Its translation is CASSLTGERPGNTIYF.

The CDR3 DNA reads as TGTGCCAGCAGTTTACGCGGGATCGGCTACGAGCAGTACTTC. Encoded protein: CASSLRGIGYEQYF. The chain uses TRBV28 and TRBJ2-7; the D gene is possibly TRBD2 (6 bases). Germline assignment: CDR1 MDHEN and CDR2 SYDVKM. CDR3 length: 14 amino acids. Trimming pared 2 bases from V and 3 bases from J, leaving 11 bases between.

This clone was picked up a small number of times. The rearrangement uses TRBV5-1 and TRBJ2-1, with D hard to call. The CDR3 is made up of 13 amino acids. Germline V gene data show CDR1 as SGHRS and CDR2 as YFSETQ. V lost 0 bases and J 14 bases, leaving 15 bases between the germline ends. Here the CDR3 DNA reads TGCGCCAGCAGCTTGGACAGCCATCCTGGAGAGTTCTTC. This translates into CASSLDSHPGEFF.